The 4 T cell receptor beta chains in this list originate from one sample, sequenced in a study of neurological immune-mediated disorders. TCRdb used MiXCR to reprocess the 5' RACE reads, holding one entry per CDR3 protein. The profile shows approximately 66,000 distinct CDR3 sequences, about 4.9% of them singletons. Sequenced input: PBMCs. These receptors all come from a man aged 25 to 45 with multiple sclerosis.

Ten or more counts support this clonotype. The V and J genes are TRBV12-3 or TRBV12-4 and TRBJ2-2; D remains ambiguous. V was trimmed by 5 bases and J by 7 bases, leaving 17 bases between them. This CDR3 is built from 15 residues. The CDR3 DNA is TGTGCCAGCAGTCTGCGGCTACCGGAAAGCGGGGAGCTGTTTTTT. Its translation is CASSLRLPESGELFF.

There are many counts of this clonotype. The gene calls are TRBV20-1 and TRBJ2-7, with TRBD2 matching 9 bases. CDR3 length: 15 amino acids. Germline V gene sequence: CDR1 DFQATT, CDR2 SNEGSKA (reference sequence). Trimming removed 0 bases from V and 8 bases from J; junction bases left unmatched: 11. This chain's CDR3 is CSARDILAGSIKQYF. In DNA, the CDR3 is TGCAGTGCTAGAGATATCCTAGCGGGGTCTATAAAGCAGTACTTC.

This clonotype occurred many times. For the CDR3, the DNA is TGTGCCAGCAGCTTACCCAGGGGAAGGACAGATACGCAGTATTTT. Protein sequence: CASSLPRGRTDTQYF. This chain links TRBV7-9 with TRBJ2-3, with D perhaps TRBD1 (6 bases). The germline gives CDR1 SEHNR, CDR2 FQNEAQ (reference sequence). V was shortened by 2 bases and J by 3 bases, with 12 bases between the two germline ends. This CDR3 region has 15 residues.

This clonotype was seen only a few times. The gene calls are TRBV6-2 or TRBV6-3 and TRBJ2-1, with 8 bases identical to TRBD2. Germline assignment: CDR1 MNHEY and CDR2 SVGEGT. This CDR3 spans 17 amino acids. The ends lost 3 bases at V and 7 bases at J; junction bases unmatched: 14. The CDR3 sequence is CASSYEGHSGAGNEQFF. CDR3 nucleotide sequence: TGTGCCAGCAGTTATGAGGGCCATAGCGGGGCGGGAAATGAGCAGTTCTTC.